This TCR beta chain was retrieved from a study of shared clonotypes between healthy human individuals (dated by TCRdb to about 2020). Regarding the research as a whole: The cohort included a few men and a couple of women between 18 and 49 years of age. Different laboratories and diverse techniques were used to prepare libraries and sequence TCR repertoires, to increase sequencing depth and limit assay-specific biases. To estimate repertoire size and how much clonotypes are shared between individuals, the study performed deep sequencing of blood TCR repertoires from a handful of healthy adults. For each donor, CD4 naive and CD4 memory were each given three plates, CD8 naive was given two plates, and CD8 memory was given one plate. Leukapheresis yielded between about 0.94 and 9 billion PBMCs per donor. Overall study outcomes, separate from this receptor: The small number of donors limited the genetic and exposure-history diversity represented. Only blood was sampled, and tissue TCR repertoires likely differ from those in blood. Clonotypes shared by all four sorted-subset donors showed higher generation probabilities than non-shared clonotypes. Incomplete sequencing was indicated by rarefaction of sorted-subset datasets, despite the large sequencing depth. Based on pairwise subsampling, the degree of clonotype sharing among donors was expected to be affected by sequencing depth. About 5% of naive CD4, 3.5% of naive CD8, approximately 2.2% of memory CD4, and about 0.4% of memory CD8 clonotypes were shared across four donors. Naive subsets generally had larger estimated clonotype richness than memory subsets.

Concerning this clone itself: Its antigen is unknown. Per-base quality was not reported, and no clone a single base away is much larger than it.

Healthy HIV-negative adults with no recently reported acute infections or vaccinations were included as donors. Only Caucasian adults living in Nashville, Tennessee, USA were represented among the donors. CD8 memory samples were composed of magnetically selected CD45RO+ cells combined with CCR7-negative CD45RA+ effector memory (TemRA) cells. After blood collection by leukapheresis, PBMCs were isolated using Ficoll-Histopaque density gradient centrifugation and then cryopreserved in the vapor phase of liquid nitrogen. Analytical flow cytometry was used to check the purity and quantity of each magnetically sorted T cell population. Genomic DNA was isolated from each sorted fraction and quantified by UV absorbance on a Nanodrop 2000c. TCR CDR3 regions were amplified from genomic DNA by multiplex PCR using the deep immunoSEQ assay. For each cell subset, the extracted genomic DNA was distributed evenly across all wells of several immunoSEQ 96-well plates, and each plate served as one replicate. For sorted subsets, approximately 0.2 ug of genomic DNA, equivalent to some 30,000 T cell genomes, went into each replicate PCR. Purified libraries were quantified with a Qubit 3.0 fluorometer, sized on a Bioanalyzer 2100, and re-quantified with the KAPA Library Quantification kit. Each immunoSEQ 96-well plate was sequenced on its own single-read 150-cycle Illumina NextSeq 550 flow cell. The study's processing was this. Because the immunoSEQ output included only junctional sequences and no quality scores, the filtering could not be the same as the filtering used for full-length reads. To assign V/J genes and CDR3, sequences were annotated using PyIR, a Python wrapper for IgBLAST v1.9, with IMGT germline references. Reads were removed for weak V/J assignments (E-value above 1e-6), missing CDR3, stop codons, out-of-frame junctions, or ambiguous translated residues. V3J clonotypes were defined as sequences sharing the same inferred V gene, J gene, and CDR3 amino acid sequence. Percentage overlap between repertoires was calculated by dividing the number of shared unique clonotypes by the size of the smaller repertoire. Richness of each repertoire was evaluated using RTK rarefaction, the Chao1 estimator, and Recon v2.1 estimates of unobserved clonotypes. Generation probabilities for all TCRbeta clonotypes obtained by the gDNA method from a handful of donors were computed using OLGA. The table was pulled from immuneACCESS by TCRdb, which kept in-frame rearrangements only. Such tables lose some clones; where checked, under half of the loss comes from unresolved V genes, and the rest has no known cause. V and J calls plus clone size are reproduced from that table; the DNA served to infer D and trimming. The sample yields around 100,000 clones; about 66% were counted once. Around 25% of the sample rests with the top ten.

Clipping removes 6 bases from V and 2 bases from J, with 4 as the unmatched junction base count. In the germline V gene (reference sequence), CDR1 corresponds to MNHNY and CDR2 to SVGAGI. The CDR3 has 13 amino acids, counting the end cysteine and phenylalanine. Only the CDR3 DNA is retained, 39 bases long and in frame from the first base. Sequencing was performed on memory CD8+ T cells sorted from blood. The cell subset or site label here, explained by the study, means: CD45RO+ cells pooled with CCR7-negative TemRA cells. The receptor was derived from a woman under 40 in good health. Recombination linked TRBV6-6 to TRBJ2-7; TRBD2 lines up with 7 middle nucleotides. CDR3 protein: CASRFSGAYEQYF. The DNA sequence is TGTGCCAGCAGATTCAGCGGGGCCTACGAGCAGTACTTC.